This TCR beta chain emerged from a study of blood T cells in healthy people across ages. Study-level results: Expanded clonotype shifts may have been confounded, as the donors had an unknown CMV status.

The CDR3 sequence is 14 residues long. Germline V gives CDR1 LGHDT, CDR2 YNNKEL (reference sequence). The V end lost 5 bases, the J end lost 4 bases, and 12 bases lay between the germline ends. This clonotype came up a few times. What it recognizes is unknown. Primers used in a second PCR of about 7 to 12 cycles were a sample-barcoded 5' primer and a J-beta primer mix. Every sample gave at least 2.5 million paired-end reads containing CDR3. Each CDR3 protein is one row after TCRdb ran MiXCR on the 5' RACE reads. The repertoire holds 600,000 to 800,000 distinct CDR3 sequences, with under 25% as singletons.

The V gene is TRBV3-1, the J gene TRBJ1-5; weak D call: TRBD1 (6 bases). This receptor was identified in a man between 70 and 80 years old in good health. Specimen: blood. In DNA, the CDR3 is TGTGCCAGCAGCAATGGACAGAGTAATCAGCCCCAGCATTTT. Protein sequence: CASSNGQSNQPQHF.